The 12 T cell receptor beta chains in this list originate from one sample, sequenced in a study of T cell repertoires in cytomegalovirus infection. TCRdb redid the calling of the reads with MiXCR, one entry per CDR3 protein. The sample carries a few hundred thousand distinct CDR3 sequences, roughly a third recorded once. Which antigens these TCRs recognize remains unknown. Source: cultured PBMCs, taken from culture after CMV antigen stimulation. The receptors here all came from a human donor in good health (CMV status not recorded). Some clones in this sample may be carry-over from other donors' samples.

This clonotype was counted a few times. The chain links TRBV20-1 to TRBJ1-5; D call uncertain. The CDR3 is 14 amino acids. Per the germline V gene, CDR1 is DFQATT and CDR2 is SNEGSKA (reference sequence). Trimming stripped 4 bases from V and 9 bases from J, with 19 bases between. The DNA for the CDR3 is TGCAGTGCTACCCGGGAAGCCGCGATCGGGCCCCAGCATTTT. As protein: CSATREAAIGPQHF.

V and J are TRBV28 and TRBJ2-3; 8 bases agree with TRBD2. From germline, CDR1 is MDHEN and CDR2 SYDVKM. V shed 5 bases, J shed 6 bases, and the junction held 10 bases outside the gene matches. The CDR3 length is 15 residues. The CDR3 here is CASSPTSGALDTQYF. In nucleotides, the CDR3 is TGTGCCAGCAGTCCAACTAGCGGAGCTCTCGATACGCAGTATTTT.

The gene calls are TRBV15 and TRBJ2-1; D ambiguous. CDR1 LNHNV and CDR2 YYDKDF come from the germline V gene (reference sequence). Trimming left V 0 bases short and J 8 bases short, with 14 bases between. The CDR3 sequence is 15 residues long. The CDR3, as DNA: TGTGCCACCAGCAGAGATAGGATAGGATACCATGAGCAGTTCTTC. Protein: CATSRDRIGYHEQFF.

This clonotype was counted many times. This chain joins TRBV7-8 and TRBJ2-5; the match to TRBD2 covers 11 bases. The CDR3 covers 17 residues. Losses at the gene ends were 4 bases for V and 0 bases for J; bases not matched to a gene: 7. CDR1 is SGHVS, CDR2 FQNEAQ, per germline. For the CDR3, the DNA is TGTGCCAGCAGCTCCGGACTAGCGGGCCGGAACCAAGAGACCCAGTACTTC. Translating gives CASSSGLAGRNQETQYF.

The chain recombines TRBV18 with TRBJ2-3, with TRBD2 matching 7 bases. Germline values: CDR1 KGHSH, CDR2 LQKENI. V was pared by 4 bases and J by 1 base, with 8 bases of the junction left unmatched. The CDR3 runs 16 residues. CDR3 nucleotides: TGTGCCAGCTCACGACTCAGGGAGGGCCGCACAGATACGCAGTATTTT. Translation gives CASSRLREGRTDTQYF.

This clonotype was seen more than once but under ten times. This sequence joins TRBV28 and TRBJ2-1; TRBD2 matches 8 bases. J lost 8 bases, V lost 3 bases, and 9 bases had no gene match. This CDR3 has 15 residues. Looked up from germline, CDR1 is MDHEN and CDR2 is SYDVKM. CDR3: CASSFVAGGYDEQFF. The CDR3 DNA sequence: TGTGCCAGCAGTTTCGTTGCGGGAGGTTATGATGAGCAGTTCTTC.

This clonotype appeared a few times. The CDR3 nucleotides read TGTGCCAGCAGTTCCCAACGGGGGACAGGGCAAGAGACCCAGTACTTC. As protein: CASSSQRGTGQETQYF. The chain carries TRBV12-3 or TRBV12-4 and TRBJ2-5, with 9 bases that match TRBD1. V shed 4 bases, J shed 2 bases, and the junction held 8 bases outside the gene matches. This CDR3 has 16 amino acids.

CDR3 in amino acids: CAISGTGPAGGANVLTF. CDR3 DNA sequence: TGTGCCATCAGCGGGACAGGGCCCGCGGGTGGGGCCAACGTCCTGACTTTC. The J gene is TRBJ2-6, the V gene TRBV10-3; 9 bases line up with TRBD1. CDR3 length equals 17 residues. The trim removed 6 bases at V and 3 bases at J, leaving 9 bases unmatched. Germline V gene sequence: CDR1 ENHRY, CDR2 SYGVKD.

This sequence joins TRBV27 and TRBJ2-7; 9 bases line up with TRBD2. V lost 7 bases to trimming and J lost 5 bases; unmatched junction nucleotides: 9. This CDR3 has 14 amino acids. CDR1 MNHEY and CDR2 SMNVEV come from the germline V gene (reference sequence). The CDR3 sequence is CASISISGRHEQYF. Here the CDR3 DNA reads TGTGCCAGCATCTCTATTAGCGGGAGACACGAGCAGTACTTC.

This clonotype showed up many times. V gene TRBV7-2 combines with J gene TRBJ1-2, with TRBD1 matching over 9 bases. Germline V CDR1 and CDR2: SGHTA, FQGNSA. The junction had 3 bases not matched to a gene; V was cut back by 8 bases and J by 2 bases. The CDR3 runs to 13 residues. The CDR3 DNA is TGTGCCAGCGCGGGGACAGGGAACTATGGCTACACCTTC. It specifies CASAGTGNYGYTF.

The chain combines TRBV7-2 with TRBJ2-1; the D gene is possibly TRBD1 (6 bases). Germline CDR1 is SGHTA and CDR2 is FQGNSA. This CDR3 has 16 amino acids. Trimming shortened V by 5 bases and J by 2 bases, and 16 bases separated the two germline ends. The CDR3 DNA sequence: TGTGCCAGCAGCAAGAGGTCACAGGGCCCCTACAATGAGCAGTTCTTC. Residues: CASSKRSQGPYNEQFF.

A few counts support this clonotype. The genes are TRBV6-2 or TRBV6-3 and TRBJ2-4, with 10 bases that match TRBD2. V was pared by 8 bases and J by 3 bases, with 7 bases of the junction left unmatched. This CDR3 contains 15 residues. Germline V gene data show CDR1 as MNHEY and CDR2 as SVGEGT. In DNA form, the CDR3 reads TGTGCCAGCGGAGTAGCGGGAGGACTCAAAAACATTCAGTACTTC. This encodes CASGVAGGLKNIQYF.